This T cell receptor beta chain was sequenced for a study of cytomegalovirus exposure and HLA in healthy donors. Study-wide results and caveats: In the analysis, some V segments, TRBV6-2 and TRBV6-3 included, were excluded as indistinguishable.

PCR was performed using 60 Vbeta and 13 Jbeta primers. Data came from immunoSEQ multiplex PCR; TCRdb stores just in-frame clones and leaves some out. The data hold 75,000 to 80,000 clones, with over 70% observed a single time. Germline CDR1 SNHLY, CDR2 FYNNEI. V shed 4 bases and J 10 bases; nucleotides not matched to a gene: 8. The CDR3 totals 14 residues. Regarding this clone: Its target is not known.

This receptor was obtained from a man aged 35-49 years in good health and CMV-seronegative. What was sequenced was PBMCs. The chain employs TRBV2 and TRBJ1-5; TRBD1 matches 9 bases. CDR3 loop: CASSGQGVPSPQHF. The CDR3 DNA reads TGTGCCAGCAGTGGACAGGGGGTCCCTAGTCCCCAGCATTTT.